This entry is about one TCR beta chain. Method: immunoSEQ multiplex PCR; TCRdb's copy keeps in-frame clones and lacks some. The sample lists under 250,000 clones; about 81% were seen once. This entry belongs to a study of blood T cell repertoires in COVID-19. Across the whole study: The cDNA or gDNA used as material had been derived from T cells, B-cell-depleted T cells, or PBMCs.

V lost 3 bases and J lost 4; bases outside the gene matches: 6. CDR3 length equals 16 residues. Germline lookup yields CDR1 LNHDA and CDR2 SQIVND (reference sequence). In Seattle, patients joined the study during active infection and were tracked longitudinally. The sample taken for sequencing was peripheral blood. This TCR was recovered from a woman between 65 and 79 years old with COVID-19, enrolled during active disease. The chain uses TRBV19 and TRBJ2-1, with 10 positions matching TRBD2. CDR3: CASSISGLARYNEQFF. For the CDR3, the DNA is TGTGCCAGTAGTATCTCGGGACTAGCGCGGTACAATGAGCAGTTCTTC.